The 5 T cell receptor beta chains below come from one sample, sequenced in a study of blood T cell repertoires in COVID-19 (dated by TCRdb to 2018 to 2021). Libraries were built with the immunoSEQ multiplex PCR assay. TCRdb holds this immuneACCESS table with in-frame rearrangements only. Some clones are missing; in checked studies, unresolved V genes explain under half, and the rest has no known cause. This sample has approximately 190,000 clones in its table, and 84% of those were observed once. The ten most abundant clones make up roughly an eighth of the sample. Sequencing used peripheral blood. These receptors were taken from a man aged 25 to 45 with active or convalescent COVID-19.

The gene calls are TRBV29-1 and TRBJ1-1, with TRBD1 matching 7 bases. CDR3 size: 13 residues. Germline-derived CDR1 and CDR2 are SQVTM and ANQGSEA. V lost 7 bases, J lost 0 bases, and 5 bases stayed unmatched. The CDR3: CSGYRGLNTEAFF. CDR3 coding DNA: TGCAGCGGCTACAGGGGATTGAACACTGAAGCTTTCTTT.

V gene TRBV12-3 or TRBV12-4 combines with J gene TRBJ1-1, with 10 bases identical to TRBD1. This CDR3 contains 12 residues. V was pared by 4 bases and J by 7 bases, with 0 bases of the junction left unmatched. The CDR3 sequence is CASSWTGGEAFF. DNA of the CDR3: TGTGCCAGCAGTTGGACAGGGGGTGAAGCTTTCTTT.

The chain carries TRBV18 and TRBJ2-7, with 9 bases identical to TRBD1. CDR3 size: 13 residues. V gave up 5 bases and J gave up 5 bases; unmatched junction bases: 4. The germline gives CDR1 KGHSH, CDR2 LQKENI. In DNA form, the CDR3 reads TGTGCCAGCTCAATCACAGGGGGCCACGAGCAGTACTTC. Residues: CASSITGGHEQYF.

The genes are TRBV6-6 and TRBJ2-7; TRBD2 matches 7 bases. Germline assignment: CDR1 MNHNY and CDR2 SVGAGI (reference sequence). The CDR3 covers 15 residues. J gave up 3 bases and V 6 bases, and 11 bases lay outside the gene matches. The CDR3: CASRDGRQGNYEQYF. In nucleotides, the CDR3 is TGTGCCAGCAGGGACGGGAGGCAGGGTAACTACGAGCAGTACTTC.

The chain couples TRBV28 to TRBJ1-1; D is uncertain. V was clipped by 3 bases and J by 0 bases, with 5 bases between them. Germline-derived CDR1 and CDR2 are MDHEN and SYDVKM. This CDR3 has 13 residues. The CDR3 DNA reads TGTGCCAGCAGTTTGCGGCTGAACACTGAAGCTTTCTTT. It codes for CASSLRLNTEAFF.